What follows describes a single TCR beta chain. Its target is unknown. The source of the sample is a study of cytomegalovirus exposure and HLA in healthy donors. Study conclusions and caveats: The classifier was said to identify cytomegalovirus status with high specificity and sensitivity. In an earlier analysis, in some 500 donors, most V segments appeared productive either ~90% or ~30% of the time. A later analysis reportedly identified an Asian-associated ancestry cluster as carrying fewer N-insertions than the approximately 640-donor mean.

Germline V gene lookup returns CDR1 MDHEN and CDR2 SYDVKM. The CDR3 consists of 15 residues. Germline trimming cut 7 bases from V and 0 bases from J; bases unmatched to any gene: 4. A multiplex PCR was run with 60 Vbeta primers and 13 Jbeta primers. How the authors handled the data: A follow-up analysis tallied around 76 million unique TCR beta chains, some 11 million shared. The assay was immunoSEQ multiplex PCR, and TCRdb's table has in-frame clones only and misses some. V and J calls and clone size are as listed in that table; D and trimming were resolved from the DNA. Here the sample spans about 150,000 clones, around 79% being singletons.

This TCR came from a man aged 50 to 60 in good health and CMV-seropositive. The genes are TRBV28 and TRBJ2-7; the match to TRBD2 covers 12 bases. Sequences were obtained from PBMCs. The CDR3 spells CASKLAGGLSYEQYF. The DNA of the CDR3 is TGTGCCAGCAAGCTAGCGGGAGGGCTCTCCTACGAGCAGTACTTC.